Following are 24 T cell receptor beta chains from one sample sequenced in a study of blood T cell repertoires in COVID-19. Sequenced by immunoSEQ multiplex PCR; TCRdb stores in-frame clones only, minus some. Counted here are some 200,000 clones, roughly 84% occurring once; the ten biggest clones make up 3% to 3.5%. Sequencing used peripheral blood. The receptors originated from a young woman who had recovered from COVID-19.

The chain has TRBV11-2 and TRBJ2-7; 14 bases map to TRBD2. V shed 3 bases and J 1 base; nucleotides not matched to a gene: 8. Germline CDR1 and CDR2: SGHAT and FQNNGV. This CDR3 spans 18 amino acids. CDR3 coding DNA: TGTGCCAGCAGCTTCGGACTAGCGGGAGGCTCGCAATCCTACGAGCAGTACTTC. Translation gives CASSFGLAGGSQSYEQYF. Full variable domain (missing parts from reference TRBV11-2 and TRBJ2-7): EAGVAQSPRYKIIEKRQSVAFWCNPISGHATLYWYQQILGQGPKLLIQFQNNGVVDDSQLPKDRFSAERLKGVDSTLKIQPAKLEDSAVYLCASSFGLAGGSQSYEQYFGPGTRLTVT.

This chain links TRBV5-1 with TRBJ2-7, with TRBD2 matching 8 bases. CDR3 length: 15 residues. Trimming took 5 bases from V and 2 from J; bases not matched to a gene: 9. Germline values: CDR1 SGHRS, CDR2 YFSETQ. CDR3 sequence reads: CASRLYTSGPYEQYF. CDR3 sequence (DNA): TGCGCCAGCAGACTGTATACTAGCGGTCCCTACGAGCAGTACTTC. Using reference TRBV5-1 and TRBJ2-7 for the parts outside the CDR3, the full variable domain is KAGVTQTPRYLIKTRGQQVTLSCSPISGHRSVSWYQQTPGQGLQFLFEYFSETQRNKGNFPGRFSGRQFSNSRSEMNVSTLELGDSALYLCASRLYTSGPYEQYFGPGTRLTVT.

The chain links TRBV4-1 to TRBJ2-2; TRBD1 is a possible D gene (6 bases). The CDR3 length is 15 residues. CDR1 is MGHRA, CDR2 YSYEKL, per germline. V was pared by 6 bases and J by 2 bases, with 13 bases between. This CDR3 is CASSRGTSNTGELFF. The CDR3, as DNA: TGCGCCAGCAGTAGGGGGACAAGCAACACCGGGGAGCTGTTTTTT.

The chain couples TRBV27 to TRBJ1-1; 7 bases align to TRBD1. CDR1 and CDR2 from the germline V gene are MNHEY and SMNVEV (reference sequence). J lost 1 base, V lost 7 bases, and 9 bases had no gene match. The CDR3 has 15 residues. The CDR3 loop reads CASIPDRDPNTEAFF. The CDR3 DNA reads TGTGCCAGCATTCCCGACAGGGACCCGAACACTGAAGCTTTCTTT.

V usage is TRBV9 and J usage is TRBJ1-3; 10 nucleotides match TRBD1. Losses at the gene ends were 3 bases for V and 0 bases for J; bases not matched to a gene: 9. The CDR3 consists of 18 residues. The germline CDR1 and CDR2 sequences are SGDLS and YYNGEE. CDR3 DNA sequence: TGTGCCAGCAGCGACCGGACAGGGGGATACCCCTCTGGAAACACCATATATTTT. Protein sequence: CASSDRTGGYPSGNTIYF.

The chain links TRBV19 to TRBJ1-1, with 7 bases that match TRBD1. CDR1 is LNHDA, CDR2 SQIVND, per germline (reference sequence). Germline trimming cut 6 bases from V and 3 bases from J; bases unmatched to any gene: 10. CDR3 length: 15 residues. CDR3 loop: CASSGDSRGDTEAFF. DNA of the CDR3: TGTGCCAGTAGCGGGGACAGTCGCGGGGACACTGAAGCTTTCTTT.

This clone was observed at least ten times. The CDR3 nucleotides read TGCAGCGTCCAGGGGCGGAATGAAAAACTGTTTTTT. Its protein is CSVQGRNEKLFF. The genes are TRBV29-1 and TRBJ1-4; a weak D match, TRBD1 (6 bases). V shed 6 bases and J shed 5 bases, with 10 bases lying between them. CDR1 and CDR2 (germline): SQVTM, ANQGSEA. There are 12 residues in the CDR3.

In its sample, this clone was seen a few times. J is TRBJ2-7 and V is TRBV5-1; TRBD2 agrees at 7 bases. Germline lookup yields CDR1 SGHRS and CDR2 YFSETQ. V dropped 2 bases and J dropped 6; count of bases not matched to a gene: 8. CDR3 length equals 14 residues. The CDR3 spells CASSLNPGGSEQYF. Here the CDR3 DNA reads TGCGCCAGCAGCTTAAACCCCGGGGGGTCCGAGCAGTACTTC.

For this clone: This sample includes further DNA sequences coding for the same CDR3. The CDR3 loop reads CASSPQGMEDEQFF. The CDR3 coding sequence is TGCGCCAGCAGCCCCCAAGGAATGGAGGATGAGCAGTTCTTC. The chain uses TRBV5-1 and TRBJ2-1; D perhaps matches TRBD2 (5 bases). The CDR3 is made up of 14 amino acids. The germline V gene encodes CDR1 SGHRS and CDR2 YFSETQ. V lost 4 bases and J lost 8, with 16 bases in between.

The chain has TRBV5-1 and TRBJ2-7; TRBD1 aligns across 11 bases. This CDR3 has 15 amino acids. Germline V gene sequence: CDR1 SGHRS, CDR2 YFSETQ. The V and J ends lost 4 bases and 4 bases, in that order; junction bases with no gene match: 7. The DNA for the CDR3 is TGCGCCAGCAGCCTGTGGACAGGGGGCTCGTACGAGCAGTACTTC. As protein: CASSLWTGGSYEQYF.

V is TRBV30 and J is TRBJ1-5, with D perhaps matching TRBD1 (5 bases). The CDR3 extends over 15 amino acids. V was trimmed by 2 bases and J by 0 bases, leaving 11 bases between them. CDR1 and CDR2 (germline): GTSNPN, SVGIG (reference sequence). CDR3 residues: CAWSRGLNSNQPQHF. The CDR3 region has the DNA TGTGCCTGGAGTCGGGGGTTGAATAGCAATCAGCCCCAGCATTTT.

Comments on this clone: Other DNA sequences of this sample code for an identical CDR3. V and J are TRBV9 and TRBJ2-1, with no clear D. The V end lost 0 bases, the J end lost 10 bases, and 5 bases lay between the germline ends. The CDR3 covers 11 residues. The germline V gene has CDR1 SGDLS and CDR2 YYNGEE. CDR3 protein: CASSVEREQFF. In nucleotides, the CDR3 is TGTGCCAGCAGCGTAGAGAGAGAGCAGTTCTTC.

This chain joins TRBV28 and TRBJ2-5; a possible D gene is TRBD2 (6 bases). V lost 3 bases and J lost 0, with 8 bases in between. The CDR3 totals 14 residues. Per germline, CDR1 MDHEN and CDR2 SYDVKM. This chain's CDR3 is CASSLGRYQETQYF. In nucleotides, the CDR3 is TGTGCCAGCAGTTTGGGGAGGTACCAAGAGACCCAGTACTTC.

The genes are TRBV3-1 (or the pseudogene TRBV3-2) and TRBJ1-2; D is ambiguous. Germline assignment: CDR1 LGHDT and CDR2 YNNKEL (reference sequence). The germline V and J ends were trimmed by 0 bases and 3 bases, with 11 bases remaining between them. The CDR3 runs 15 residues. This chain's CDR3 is CASSQDEGFDYGYTF. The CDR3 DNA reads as TGTGCCAGCAGCCAAGACGAGGGTTTCGACTATGGCTACACCTTC.

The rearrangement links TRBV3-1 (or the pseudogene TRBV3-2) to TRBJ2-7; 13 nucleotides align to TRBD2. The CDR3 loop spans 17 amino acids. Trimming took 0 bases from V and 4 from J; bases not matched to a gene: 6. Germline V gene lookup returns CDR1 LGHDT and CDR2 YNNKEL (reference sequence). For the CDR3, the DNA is TGTGCCAGCAGCCAAGATCGGACTAGCGGGAGCTGGTACGAGCAGTACTTC. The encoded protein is CASSQDRTSGSWYEQYF.

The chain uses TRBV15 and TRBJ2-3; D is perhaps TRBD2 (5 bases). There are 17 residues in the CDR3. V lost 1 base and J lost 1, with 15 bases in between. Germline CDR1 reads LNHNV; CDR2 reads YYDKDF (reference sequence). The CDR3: CATSRGEVKRGTDTQYF. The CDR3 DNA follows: TGTGCCACCAGCAGAGGAGAGGTTAAGAGGGGCACAGATACGCAGTATTTT. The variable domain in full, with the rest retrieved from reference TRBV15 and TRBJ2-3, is DAMVIQNPRYQVTQFGKPVTLSCSQTLNHNVMYWYQQKSSQAPKLLFHYYDKDFNNEADTPDNFQSRRPNTSFCFLDIRSPGLGDTAMYLCATSRGEVKRGTDTQYFGPGTRLTVL.

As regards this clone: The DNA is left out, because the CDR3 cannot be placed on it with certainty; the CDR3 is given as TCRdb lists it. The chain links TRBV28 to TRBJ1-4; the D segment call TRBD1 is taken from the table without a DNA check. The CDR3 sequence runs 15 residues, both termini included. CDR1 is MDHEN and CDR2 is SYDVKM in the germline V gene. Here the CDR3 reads CASSSSAGLREKLFF.

The CDR3 coding sequence is TGCGCCAGCAGCGCGACAGGGCCCCCAGCCTACGAGCAGTACTTC. Translation: CASSATGPPAYEQYF. The J gene is TRBJ2-7, the V gene TRBV5-1; the match to TRBD1 covers 7 bases. Germline V gene sequence: CDR1 SGHRS, CDR2 YFSETQ. This CDR3 is 15 amino acids long. V was clipped by 4 bases and J by 2 bases; unmatched bases: 9. The full variable domain, in which reference TRBV5-1 and TRBJ2-7 provide the parts outside the CDR3, is KAGVTQTPRYLIKTRGQQVTLSCSPISGHRSVSWYQQTPGQGLQFLFEYFSETQRNKGNFPGRFSGRQFSNSRSEMNVSTLELGDSALYLCASSATGPPAYEQYFGPGTRLTVT.

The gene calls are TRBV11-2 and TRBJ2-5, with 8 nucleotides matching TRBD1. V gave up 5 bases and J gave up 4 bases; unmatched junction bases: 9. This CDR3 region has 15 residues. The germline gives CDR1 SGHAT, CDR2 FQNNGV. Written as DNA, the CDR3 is TGTGCCAGCAGCCGCGAGAGGACAGGGAGAGAGACCCAGTACTTC. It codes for CASSRERTGRETQYF. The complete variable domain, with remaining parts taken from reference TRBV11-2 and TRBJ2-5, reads EAGVAQSPRYKIIEKRQSVAFWCNPISGHATLYWYQQILGQGPKLLIQFQNNGVVDDSQLPKDRFSAERLKGVDSTLKIQPAKLEDSAVYLCASSRERTGRETQYFGPGTRLLVL.

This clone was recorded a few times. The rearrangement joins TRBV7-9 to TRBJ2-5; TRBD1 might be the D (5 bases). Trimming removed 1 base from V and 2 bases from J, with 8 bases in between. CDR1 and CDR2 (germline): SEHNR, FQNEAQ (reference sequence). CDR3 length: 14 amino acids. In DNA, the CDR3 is TGTGCCAGCAGCTTAGTCAGACAGCAAGAGACCCAGTACTTC. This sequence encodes CASSLVRQQETQYF.

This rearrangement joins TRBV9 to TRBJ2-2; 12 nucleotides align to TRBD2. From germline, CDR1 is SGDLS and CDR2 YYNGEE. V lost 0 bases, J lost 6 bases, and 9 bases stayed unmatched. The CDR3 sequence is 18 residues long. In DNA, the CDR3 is TGTGCCAGCAGCGTAGGACTAGCGGGAGCCGGTATCCCCGGGGAGCTGTTTTTT. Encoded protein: CASSVGLAGAGIPGELFF.

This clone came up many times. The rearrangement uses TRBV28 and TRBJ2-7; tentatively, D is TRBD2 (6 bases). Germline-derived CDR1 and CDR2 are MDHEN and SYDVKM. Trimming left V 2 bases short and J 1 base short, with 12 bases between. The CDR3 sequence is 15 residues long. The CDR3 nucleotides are TGTGCCAGCAGTTTAACCTACGGGACTTCCTACGAGCAGTACTTC. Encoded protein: CASSLTYGTSYEQYF. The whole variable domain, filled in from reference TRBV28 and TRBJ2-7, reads DVKVTQSSRYLVKRTGEKVFLECVQDMDHENMFWYRQDPGLGLRLIYFSYDVKMKEKGDIPEGYSVSREKKERFSLILESASTNQTSMYLCASSLTYGTSYEQYFGPGTRLTVT.

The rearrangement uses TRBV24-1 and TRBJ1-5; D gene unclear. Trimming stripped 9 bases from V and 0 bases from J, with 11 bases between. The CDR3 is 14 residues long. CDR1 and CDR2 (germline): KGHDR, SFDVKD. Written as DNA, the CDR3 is TGTGCCACCGCGGAGGCCTATAGCAATCAGCCCCAGCATTTT. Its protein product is CATAEAYSNQPQHF.

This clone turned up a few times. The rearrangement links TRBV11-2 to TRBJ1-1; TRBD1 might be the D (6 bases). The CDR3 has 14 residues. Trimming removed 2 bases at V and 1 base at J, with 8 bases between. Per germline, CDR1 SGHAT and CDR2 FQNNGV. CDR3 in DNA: TGTGCCAGCAGCTTACAGGGGACGAACACTGAAGCTTTCTTT. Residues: CASSLQGTNTEAFF.